Listed below are T cell receptor beta chains from one sample, sequenced in a study of shared clonotypes between healthy human individuals. The assay was immunoSEQ multiplex PCR, and TCRdb's table has in-frame clones only and misses some. This sample yields around 180,000 clones, of which over 85% are seen a single time; 0.067% belongs to the top ten. Specimen: naive CD4+ T cells sorted from blood. All receptors derive from a woman in her 30s in good health. CDR3s include the opening cysteine and the closing phenylalanine or tryptophan. A D gene is named only where the DNA matches it firmly. A row's size may be missing; if present it is once, few, many or a size class.

TRBD1 | - | TRBJ1-3 | TRBV9 | CASRTPGQDTIYF | TGTGCCAGCAGGACTCCGGGACAGGACACCATATATTTT
- | - | TRBJ2-2 | TRBV5-4 | CASRSAGTGELFF | TGTGCCAGCAGGAGCGCGGGCACCGGGGAGCTGTTTTTT
TRBD1 | - | TRBJ1-6 | TRBV2 | CASSARGYNSPLHF | TGTGCCAGCAGTGCCAGGGGGTATAATTCACCCCTCCACTTT
TRBD2 | - | TRBJ2-7 | TRBV28 | CASTTSGGREQYF | TGTGCCAGCACCACTTCGGGGGGACGGGAGCAGTACTTC
- | once | TRBJ1-1 | TRBV28 | CASREQAPEAFF | TGTGCCAGCAGGGAACAGGCCCCCGAAGCTTTCTTT
- | - | TRBJ1-2 | TRBV5-5 | CASSLAVVGYGYTF | TGTGCCAGCAGCTTGGCCGTGGTCGGGTATGGCTACACCTTC
- | once | TRBJ2-7 | TRBV15 | CATSRDKENEQYF | TGTGCCACCAGCAGAGATAAAGAGAACGAGCAGTACTTC
TRBD2 | - | TRBJ2-1 | TRBV28 | CASSTTSGKQFF | TGTGCCAGCAGTACGACTAGCGGGAAACAGTTCTTC
TRBD2 | - | TRBJ2-5 | TRBV9 | CASSEPGGETQYF | TGTGCCAGCAGCGAACCGGGGGGAGAGACCCAGTACTTC
TRBD1 | - | TRBJ1-5 | TRBV11-2 | CASSVRDEGANQPQHF | TGTGCCAGCAGCGTAAGGGACGAGGGGGCCAATCAGCCCCAGCATTTT
TRBD2 | - | TRBJ2-7 | TRBV5-1 | CASSLVSSGSYGQYF | TGCGCCAGCAGCTTGGTGTCTAGCGGGAGCTACGGGCAGTACTTC
- | - | TRBJ1-1 | TRBV2 | CASSGSSAAFF | TGTGCCAGCAGTGGCAGTTCTGCAGCTTTCTTT
- | - | TRBJ2-7 | TRBV10-1 | CASSEEGEQYF | TGCGCCAGCAGTGAGGAGGGGGAGCAGTACTTC
TRBD1 | - | TRBJ2-7 | TRBV10-1 | CASSVSGTGGFEQYF | TGCGCCAGCAGTGTCTCCGGGACAGGGGGCTTCGAGCAGTACTTC
- | - | TRBJ2-7 | TRBV4-1 | CASSQAGGILAREQYF | TGCGCCAGCAGCCAAGCAGGGGGAATACTAGCACGGGAGCAGTACTTC
TRBD1 | - | TRBJ2-7 | TRBV27 | CASSSGTTGTGGSYEQYF | TGTGCCAGCAGTTCGGGTACCACCGGGACAGGGGGATCCTACGAGCAGTACTTC
TRBD2 | - | TRBJ2-7 | TRBV7-8 | CASSITGTSSYEQYF | TGTGCCAGCAGCATCACCGGGACTAGCTCCTACGAGCAGTACTTC
- | - | TRBJ1-1 | TRBV5-1 | CASSTGQIHTEAFF | TGCGCCAGCAGTACCGGACAGATTCACACTGAAGCTTTCTTT
TRBD2 | - | TRBJ2-3 | TRBV7-8 | CASRYKREDRTDTQYF | TGTGCCAGCAGATATAAGCGGGAGGACCGGACAGATACGCAGTATTTT
TRBD1 | - | TRBJ2-7 | TRBV19 | CASSTGTASYEQYF | TGTGCCAGTAGTACAGGGACAGCTAGCTACGAGCAGTACTTC
TRBD1 | once | TRBJ1-3 | TRBV19 | CASSPTGASGNTIYF | TGTGCCAGTAGTCCCACAGGGGCCTCTGGAAACACCATATATTTT
TRBD2 | - | TRBJ2-1 | TRBV30 | CAWRTSTSGSGDEQFF | TGTGCCTGGAGAACCTCTACTAGCGGGAGTGGGGATGAGCAGTTCTTC
- | - | TRBJ2-7 | TRBV2 | CASSEDWIASLSYEQYF | TGTGCCAGCAGTGAAGACTGGATCGCTTCTTTATCCTACGAGCAGTACTTC
- | - | TRBJ1-3 | TRBV11-1 | CASSSDPLGAGNTIYF | TGTGCCAGCAGCTCCGACCCATTAGGGGCTGGAAACACCATATATTTT
TRBD1 | - | TRBJ1-2 | TRBV29-1 | CSVGWGQVSGYTF | TGCAGCGTTGGATGGGGACAGGTCTCTGGCTACACCTTC
- | - | TRBJ2-3 | TRBV5-1 | CASRRQESTDTQYF | TGCGCCAGCAGGCGACAGGAGAGCACAGATACGCAGTATTTT
- | - | TRBJ1-4 | TRBV14 | CASSQGLTNEKLFF | TGTGCCAGCAGCCAGGGGTTGACTAATGAAAAACTGTTTTTT
TRBD2 | - | TRBJ2-1 | TRBV7-3 | CASSSSTSGRNNEQFF | TGTGCCAGCAGCTCGTCGACTAGCGGGAGAAACAATGAGCAGTTCTTC
TRBD2 | - | TRBJ2-7 | TRBV5-1 | CASSNGTSGAYEQYF | TGCGCCAGCAGCAACGGGACTAGCGGAGCCTACGAGCAGTACTTC
- | - | TRBJ2-7 | TRBV7-2 | CASSRRGAYEQYF | TGTGCCAGCAGCCGCAGGGGAGCCTACGAGCAGTACTTC
- | - | TRBJ2-7 | TRBV9 | CASSPGLQPTQQYF | TGTGCCAGCAGCCCTGGACTCCAGCCTACGCAGCAGTACTTC
- | - | TRBJ2-7 | TRBV28 | CASLTAGNRHEQYF | TGTGCCAGCCTCACGGCGGGAAACCGCCACGAGCAGTACTTC
- | - | TRBJ1-5 | TRBV28 | CASSYPVVEQPQHF | TGTGCCAGCAGTTACCCAGTAGTGGAGCAGCCCCAGCATTTT
TRBD1 | - | TRBJ1-1 | TRBV19 | CASSIDSGQGNTEAFF | TGTGCCAGTAGTATAGATTCGGGACAGGGGAACACTGAAGCTTTCTTT
- | once | TRBJ2-7 | TRBV6-5 | CASSYFKEGVYEQYF | TGTGCCAGCAGTTATTTTAAGGAAGGGGTCTACGAGCAGTACTTC
- | - | TRBJ1-2 | TRBV19 | CASTFAGGPAGYTF | TGTGCCAGTACCTTCGCCGGGGGGCCGGCGGGCTACACCTTC
TRBD1 | - | TRBJ1-1 | TRBV18 | CASTEQGVNTEAFF | TGTGCCAGCACCGAACAGGGGGTGAACACTGAAGCTTTCTTT
TRBD2 | - | TRBJ2-7 | TRBV7-2 | CASSPGRNREQYF | TGTGCCAGCAGCCCCGGGAGGAACCGCGAGCAGTACTTC
- | - | TRBJ2-6 | TRBV6-1 | CASSGPYYAQSRANVLTF | TGTGCCAGCAGTGGACCATACTATGCACAAAGTCGGGCCAACGTCCTGACTTTC
TRBD1 | once | TRBJ1-4 | TRBV7-3 | CASSLMGQGPKGTNEKLFF | TGTGCCAGCAGCTTAATGGGACAGGGGCCAAAGGGGACTAATGAAAAACTGTTTTTT
TRBD2 | - | TRBJ2-2 | TRBV28 | CASSLRASGTTGELFF | TGTGCCAGCAGTTTGCGGGCTAGCGGAACCACCGGGGAGCTGTTTTTT
- | - | TRBJ2-7 | TRBV7-9 | CASSSGARFYEQYF | TGTGCCAGCAGCTCAGGGGCCAGGTTCTACGAGCAGTACTTC
- | once | TRBJ2-1 | TRBV6-5 | CASSYNDPSNEQFF | TGTGCCAGCAGTTATAACGACCCATCCAATGAGCAGTTCTTC
TRBD1 | - | TRBJ1-1 | TRBV5-5 | CASSPRTGTHTEAFF | TGTGCCAGCAGCCCCCGGACAGGGACCCACACTGAAGCTTTCTTT
- | - | TRBJ1-4 | TRBV18 | CASFPRGAGEDEKLFF | TGTGCCAGCTTCCCTCGCGGCGCAGGGGAGGATGAAAAACTGTTTTTT
- | - | TRBJ1-2 | TRBV28 | CASSFRRWQAYGYTF | TGTGCCAGCAGTTTTCGGCGTTGGCAGGCCTATGGCTACACCTTC
- | - | TRBJ1-1 | TRBV6-1 | CASSEGGPPTPTEAFF | TGTGCCAGCAGTGAAGGGGGACCGCCAACCCCTACTGAAGCTTTCTTT
TRBD1 | - | TRBJ2-5 | TRBV29-1 | CGVDVNRGIGKTQYF | TGCGGCGTTGACGTAAACAGGGGTATCGGGAAGACCCAGTACTTC
- | - | TRBJ2-5 | TRBV6-1 | CASSASRAETQYF | TGTGCCAGCAGCGCGTCAAGGGCAGAGACCCAGTACTTC
- | - | TRBJ1-5 | TRBV5-5 | CASSPEVFRSNQPQHF | TGTGCCAGCAGCCCAGAGGTTTTCAGATCCAATCAGCCCCAGCATTTT
TRBD1 | - | TRBJ2-7 | TRBV2 | CASSEQGGRYEQYF | TGTGCCAGCAGTGAACAAGGGGGCAGGTACGAGCAGTACTTC
TRBD2 | - | TRBJ2-2 | TRBV10-3 | CAISPGLGPTGELFF | TGTGCCATTTCACCGGGACTAGGACCCACCGGGGAGCTGTTTTTT
- | - | TRBJ1-4 | TRBV10-2 | CASRAGEKLFF | TGCGCCAGCAGGGCAGGTGAAAAACTGTTTTTT